This is a list of T cell receptor beta chains from one sample in a study of T cells in pancreatic ductal adenocarcinoma. Using immunoSEQ multiplex PCR, the repertoire was profiled, and TCRdb retains in-frame clones only, with some absent. The repertoire holds more than 15,000 clones, with approximately 91% as singletons. Sequencing input: PBMCs. The receptors originated from a human donor with pancreatic ductal adenocarcinoma. CDR3s include the opening cysteine and the closing phenylalanine or tryptophan. A D gene is named only where the DNA matches it firmly. A row's size may be missing; if present it is once, few, many or a size class.

v_gene,abundance,d_gene,j_gene,CDR3aa,CDR3nt
TRBV5-6,.,TRBD1,TRBJ2-7,CASSWARTGAYEQYF,TGTGCCAGCAGCTGGGCGCGGACAGGGGCCTACGAGCAGTACTTC
TRBV5-1,.,TRBD1,TRBJ1-1,CASSFDGQGATEAFF,TGCGCCAGCAGCTTCGACGGACAGGGGGCGACTGAAGCTTTCTTT
TRBV7-2,.,TRBD2,TRBJ2-1,CASSLRRGVNNEQFF,TGTGCCAGCAGCTTAAGGCGGGGGGTTAACAATGAGCAGTTCTTC
TRBV29-1,.,.,TRBJ2-5,CSVPPGGRETQYF,TGCAGCGTCCCCCCCGGCGGGCGAGAGACCCAGTACTTC
TRBV9,.,.,TRBJ2-1,CASSPQGNYNEQFF,TGTGCCAGCAGCCCCCAGGGAAACTACAATGAGCAGTTCTTC
TRBV5-5,.,.,TRBJ1-1,CASSLSDRSNTEAFF,TGTGCCAGCAGCCTATCCGACAGATCGAACACTGAAGCTTTCTTT
TRBV5-1,once,TRBD1,TRBJ2-3,CASSFKTGGQTDTQYF,TGCGCCAGCAGCTTCAAAACAGGGGGCCAGACAGATACGCAGTATTTT
TRBV9,.,.,TRBJ2-7,CASSIQGLGEQYF,TGTGCCAGCAGCATCCAGGGTCTAGGCGAGCAGTACTTC
TRBV7-9,.,.,TRBJ2-5,CASSLTESQYF,TGTGCCAGCAGCTTGACAGAAAGCCAGTACTTC
TRBV6-5,.,TRBD1,TRBJ2-3,CASSAGTGKSDTQYF,TGTGCCAGCAGCGCCGGGACAGGGAAATCAGATACGCAGTATTTT
TRBV9,.,.,TRBJ1-4,CASSDPRGKGDEKLFF,TGTGCCAGCAGCGATCCCCGGGGAAAGGGGGATGAAAAACTGTTTTTT
TRBV4-2,once,TRBD2,TRBJ2-2,CASSHFRTSGGPLNTGELFF,TGTGCCAGCAGCCATTTCAGGACTAGCGGGGGGCCCTTGAACACCGGGGAGCTGTTTTTT
TRBV7-2,.,TRBD1,TRBJ1-1,CASSIVAGTGGEAFF,TGTGCCAGCAGCATAGTCGCCGGGACAGGGGGCGAAGCTTTCTTT
TRBV7-2,.,TRBD1,TRBJ1-5,CASSSSGQGFQHF,TGTGCCAGCAGCAGTTCGGGACAGGGATTCCAGCATTTT
TRBV28,.,TRBD1,TRBJ2-2,CASSSIPGQGGTGELFF,TGTGCCAGCAGCTCCATTCCGGGACAGGGAGGGACCGGGGAGCTGTTTTTT
TRBV7-9,.,.,TRBJ2-5,CASSLVATQETQYF,TGTGCCAGCAGCTTAGTAGCTACCCAAGAGACCCAGTACTTC
TRBV5-1,.,.,TRBJ1-1,CASSLVETGNTEAFF,TGCGCCAGCAGCTTGGTCGAGACGGGGAACACTGAAGCTTTCTTT
TRBV5-4,.,TRBD1,TRBJ2-1,CASSSKKQGAIYNEQFF,TGTGCCAGCAGCAGTAAAAAACAGGGGGCGATCTACAATGAGCAGTTCTTC
TRBV9,.,TRBD1,TRBJ1-2,CASSAWDRGNGYTF,TGTGCCAGCAGCGCTTGGGACAGGGGCAATGGCTACACCTTC
TRBV7-3,.,TRBD2,TRBJ2-5,CASSLGGEGVETQYF,TGTGCCAGCAGCTTAGGGGGGGAGGGAGTGGAGACCCAGTACTTC
TRBV7-2,.,.,TRBJ2-7,CASSLVPATGAEQYF,TGTGCCAGCAGCTTAGTCCCGGCGACAGGCGCCGAGCAGTACTTC
TRBV19,.,TRBD2,TRBJ2-1,CASSITSGPEQFF,TGTGCCAGTAGTATAACTAGCGGCCCAGAGCAGTTCTTC
TRBV5-5,.,TRBD2,TRBJ2-2,CASSLERGGNTGELFF,TGTGCCAGCAGCTTGGAACGGGGGGGGAACACCGGGGAGCTGTTTTTT
TRBV28,.,.,TRBJ1-5,CASSSSGQPQHF,TGTGCCAGCAGTTCCTCAGGTCAGCCCCAGCATTTT
TRBV5-8,.,.,TRBJ2-5,CASSRTGLTYQETQYF,TGTGCCAGCAGCCGGACGGGACTGACGTACCAAGAGACCCAGTACTTC
TRBV21-1,.,.,TRBJ1-5,CASSKERDSNQPQHF,TGTGCCAGCAGCAAAGAACGGGATAGCAATCAGCCCCAGCATTTT
TRBV28,.,.,TRBJ2-1,CASSLGQWASYNEQFF,TGTGCCAGCAGTTTAGGACAGTGGGCCTCCTACAATGAGCAGTTCTTC
TRBV2,.,TRBD1,TRBJ1-2,CASSEATGDTPNYGYTF,TGTGCCAGCAGTGAGGCGACAGGGGACACCCCAAACTATGGCTACACCTTC
TRBV7-2,.,.,TRBJ1-5,CASSLAFGMKQPQHF,TGTGCCAGCAGCTTAGCATTCGGGATGAAACAGCCCCAGCATTTT
TRBV6-6,.,TRBD2,TRBJ2-3,CASSFQGGGGDTQYF,TGTGCCAGCAGTTTCCAAGGCGGGGGGGGAGATACGCAGTATTTT
TRBV15,.,TRBD1,TRBJ1-2,CATSSSDRQGSHTF,TGTGCCACCAGCAGCTCGGACAGACAGGGCTCACACACCTTC
TRBV20-1,.,.,TRBJ1-1,CSATRYREAFF,TGCAGTGCTACTAGGTACCGTGAAGCTTTCTTT
TRBV28,once,.,TRBJ1-5,CASSPPGGPNQPQHF,TGTGCCAGCAGTCCGCCGGGGGGTCCGAATCAGCCCCAGCATTTT
TRBV10-1,.,TRBD2,TRBJ2-7,CASIRAGTSGGRYEQYF,TGCGCCAGCATCCGTGCCGGGACTAGCGGGGGTAGGTACGAGCAGTACTTC
TRBV18,.,TRBD2,TRBJ2-3,CASSPGLAGATDTQYF,TGTGCCAGCTCACCAGGGCTAGCGGGGGCCACAGATACGCAGTATTTT
TRBV5-1,.,TRBD1,TRBJ2-7,CASSLGTGYMVEQYF,TGCGCCAGCAGCCTGGGGACAGGGTATATGGTCGAGCAGTACTTC
TRBV10-2,once,TRBD2,TRBJ2-3,CASRWSGGATDTQYF,TGCGCCAGCCGTTGGAGCGGGGGAGCGACAGATACGCAGTATTTT
TRBV30,.,.,TRBJ2-5,CAWATGFEQYF,TGTGCCTGGGCTACAGGGTTTGAGCAGTACTTC
TRBV6-1,.,.,TRBJ2-5,CASLEAGGRGTQYF,TGTGCCAGCTTGGAGGCGGGCGGGCGGGGGACCCAGTACTTC
TRBV7-2,.,.,TRBJ2-7,CASSLPQGEGEQYF,TGTGCCAGCAGCTTACCACAGGGGGAGGGCGAGCAGTACTTC
TRBV5-1,.,TRBD2,TRBJ2-7,CASSLAGGQYEQYF,TGCGCCAGCAGCTTGGCGGGGGGGCAATACGAGCAGTACTTC
TRBV6-6,.,.,TRBJ2-3,CASSYSAGTGDTQYF,TGTGCCAGCAGTTACTCGGCGGGTACGGGGGATACGCAGTATTTT
TRBV7-6,.,TRBD2,TRBJ2-4,CASSLIAAGTSNNIQYF,TGTGCCAGCAGCTTAATCGCGGCGGGGACTAGTAATAACATTCAGTACTTC
TRBV6-1,few,.,TRBJ2-5,CASSENNFRAGWKGETQYF,TGTGCCAGCAGTGAAAATAACTTCCGGGCGGGTTGGAAGGGAGAGACCCAGTACTTC
TRBV5-1,.,.,TRBJ2-1,CASSLAPGGAGEQFF,TGCGCCAGCAGCCTGGCCCCTGGGGGGGCTGGTGAGCAGTTCTTC
TRBV5-8,.,TRBD2,TRBJ2-7,CASSLLAGGLHEQYF,TGTGCCAGCAGCTTACTAGCGGGGGGGCTCCACGAGCAGTACTTC